These 13 T cell receptor beta chains share one sample of origin, sequenced in a study of cytomegalovirus exposure and HLA in healthy donors. The PCR used 60 Vbeta and 13 Jbeta primers. The protocol was immunoSEQ multiplex PCR, while the TCRdb copy is restricted to in-frame clones and leaves out a portion. This table holds around 130,000 clones, 75% found once. Sequences were obtained from PBMCs. All receptors come from a woman aged 35 to 49 in good health and CMV-seropositive.

The rearrangement links TRBV7-9 to TRBJ2-6, with 8 nucleotides matching TRBD1. V was pared by 3 bases and J by 1 base, with 5 bases of the junction left unmatched. This CDR3 contains 17 residues. Per the germline V gene, CDR1 is SEHNR and CDR2 is FQNEAQ (reference sequence). CDR3: CASSFRTGRSGANVLTF. The DNA of the CDR3 is TGTGCCAGCAGCTTTCGGACAGGGAGGTCTGGGGCCAACGTCCTGACTTTC.

The V gene is TRBV12-2, the J gene TRBJ2-6; TRBD1 was called by the table and not checked on the DNA. TRBV12-2 is listed as a pseudogene. This CDR3 contains 20 residues. In DNA form, the CDR3 reads TGTGCAAGTCGCTTAGGGGGTTCGGGACAGGGTATAGCTGGGGCCAACGTCCTGACTTTC. It codes for CASRLGGSGQGIAGANVLTF.

The chain couples TRBV7-2 to TRBJ2-7, with 12 bases that match TRBD1. V lost 1 base and J lost 6; bases outside the gene matches: 7. Per germline, CDR1 SGHTA and CDR2 FQGNSA. The CDR3 has 16 amino acids. CDR3 amino acids: CASSLVFGTGGLEQYF. The CDR3 bases are TGTGCCAGCAGCTTAGTTTTCGGGACAGGGGGCCTCGAGCAGTACTTC.

This chain joins TRBV19 and TRBJ1-5; D perhaps matches TRBD1 (5 bases). CDR1 and CDR2 from the germline V gene are LNHDA and SQIVND (reference sequence). The CDR3 spans 13 residues. Trimming pared 8 bases from V and 0 bases from J, leaving 8 bases between. The CDR3 region is CASARDSNQPQHF. The CDR3 DNA reads TGTGCCAGTGCCAGGGATAGCAATCAGCCCCAGCATTTT.

The chain carries TRBV14 and TRBJ2-1; 7 bases map to TRBD2. Unmatched junction bases numbered 7, after V lost 1 base and J lost 4 bases. In germline, CDR1 is SGHDN, CDR2 FVKESK. This CDR3 has 16 residues. Here the CDR3 DNA reads TGTGCCAGCAGCCAAGCTGATAGCGGGTGGTACAATGAGCAGTTCTTC. Encoded protein: CASSQADSGWYNEQFF.

This clone came up once. V and J are TRBV7-3 and TRBJ2-2, with 9 bases fitting TRBD1. Per the germline V gene, CDR1 is SGHTA and CDR2 is FQGTGA. The V segment lost 5 bases and the J segment 4 bases; nucleotides outside the gene matches: 8. CDR3 length equals 16 residues. The chain's CDR3 is CASSPVGTGSTGELFF. The CDR3 bases are TGTGCCAGCAGCCCCGTCGGGACAGGGTCCACCGGGGAGCTGTTTTTT.

The chain links TRBV4-3 to TRBJ2-7; 12 bases match TRBD2. Germline trimming cut 0 bases from V and 7 bases from J; bases unmatched to any gene: 7. The CDR3 runs 16 residues. CDR1 is LGHNA, CDR2 YSLEER, per germline. CDR3 DNA sequence: TGCGCCAGCAGCCAAGATAGGACTAGCGGGATGAGAGAGCAGTACTTC. Amino acids: CASSQDRTSGMREQYF.

The CDR3 DNA reads TGTGCCAGTAGTAGAAAGCGGACAGATAGCAATCAGCCCCAGCATTTT. Its translation: CASSRKRTDSNQPQHF. The chain has TRBV19 and TRBJ1-5; D possibly corresponds to TRBD1 (6 bases). Trimming removed 4 bases at V and 0 bases at J, with 13 bases between. Per the germline V gene, CDR1 is LNHDA and CDR2 is SQIVND (reference sequence). The CDR3 length is 16 residues.

V usage is TRBV2 and J usage is TRBJ1-1, with D possibly being TRBD1 (5 bases). Trimming took 2 bases from V and 6 from J, leaving 13 bases between them. The CDR3 extends over 14 amino acids. Germline CDR1 is SNHLY and CDR2 is FYNNEI. Here the CDR3 reads CASSESGGRAEAFF. Here the CDR3 DNA reads TGTGCCAGCAGTGAATCTGGGGGGAGGGCTGAAGCTTTCTTT.

The rearrangement uses TRBV29-1 and TRBJ2-1, with 9 bases matching TRBD1. CDR3 length: 15 residues. Germline V gene sequence: CDR1 SQVTM, CDR2 ANQGSEA. J lost 9 bases, V lost 7 bases, and 16 bases had no gene match. Written as DNA, the CDR3 is TGCAGCGCGTTGGGGCGGGACAGGGTGGGTGGTGAGCAGTTCTTC. This codes for CSALGRDRVGGEQFF.

The chain is built from TRBV11-2 and TRBJ1-1; D may be TRBD1 (6 bases). Germline loops: CDR1 SGHAT, CDR2 FQNNGV. V was cut by 6 bases and J by 0 bases, with 8 bases left in between. The CDR3 spans 13 residues. CDR3 coding DNA: TGTGCCAGCAGGGGACACCTGAACACTGAAGCTTTCTTT. Amino acids: CASRGHLNTEAFF.

This chain connects TRBV5-6 to TRBJ1-1; D unresolved. The length of the CDR3 is 14 residues. With 0 bases removed from V and 4 bases from J, the gap between germline ends came to 10 bases. The germline V gene encodes CDR1 SGHDT and CDR2 YYEEEE. The CDR3 nucleotides are TGTGCCAGCAGCTTGGTCCAGATGTTCACTGAAGCTTTCTTT. Translation gives CASSLVQMFTEAFF. Combining the CDR3 with reference TRBV5-6 and TRBJ1-1 gives the whole variable domain DAGVTQSPTHLIKTRGQQVTLRCSPKSGHDTVSWYQQALGQGPQFIFQYYEEEERQRGNFPDRFSGHQFPNYSSELNVNALLLGDSALYLCASSLVQMFTEAFFGQGTRLTVV.

The genes are TRBV18 and TRBJ2-5, with D possibly TRBD2 on 5 matching bases. Germline V gene sequence: CDR1 KGHSH, CDR2 LQKENI. This CDR3 is built from 12 residues. Trimming pared 4 bases from V and 5 bases from J, leaving 8 bases between. The CDR3 bases are TGTGCCAGCTCACTACGAGGGGAGACCCAGTACTTC. Protein sequence: CASSLRGETQYF.